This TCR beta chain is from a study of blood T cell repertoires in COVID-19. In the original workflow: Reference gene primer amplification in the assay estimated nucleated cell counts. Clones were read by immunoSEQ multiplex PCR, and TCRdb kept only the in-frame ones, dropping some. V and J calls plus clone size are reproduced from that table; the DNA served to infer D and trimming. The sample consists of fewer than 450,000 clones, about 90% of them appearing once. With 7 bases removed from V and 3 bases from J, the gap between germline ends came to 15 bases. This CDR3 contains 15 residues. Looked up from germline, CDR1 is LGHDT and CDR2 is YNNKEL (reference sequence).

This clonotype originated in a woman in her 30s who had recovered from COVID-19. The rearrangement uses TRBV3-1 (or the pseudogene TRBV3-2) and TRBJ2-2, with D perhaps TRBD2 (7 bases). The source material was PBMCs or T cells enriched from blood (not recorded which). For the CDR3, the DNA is TGTGCCAGCACCTTTGGGGGGGCGGACACCGGGGAGCTGTTTTTT. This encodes CASTFGGADTGELFF.